These T cell receptor beta chains were read from a single sample in a study. TCRdb reprocessed the RT-PCR reads with MiXCR, giving one entry per CDR3 protein. The sample holds more than 600,000 distinct CDR3 sequences; 14% are singletons and the top ten take 3% to 4.5%. The source material was memory CD4+ T cells from blood. Receptors were obtained from a female donor in good health, serving as a healthy control. CDR3s include the opening cysteine and the closing phenylalanine or tryptophan. The D gene is left open where the match is weak. Clone size, where shown, is once, few, many, or a class for clones that have expanded.

TRBV6-5	.	13	.	TRBJ1-5	CASRGEGNQPQHF	TGTGCCAGCCGGGGTGAGGGCAATCAGCCCCAGCATTTT
TRBV7-3	few	17	TRBD1	TRBJ1-2	CASSLTWDRLSNYGYTF	TGTGCCAGCAGCTTAACGTGGGACAGACTTTCTAACTATGGCTACACCTTC
TRBV7-2	.	14	TRBD2	TRBJ2-1	CASSPPGLVGEQFF	TGTGCCAGCAGCCCGCCGGGACTAGTGGGTGAGCAGTTCTTC
TRBV7-3	many	13	.	TRBJ1-1	CASSGRTNTEAFF	TGTGCCAGCAGCGGACGGACGAACACTGAAGCTTTCTTT
TRBV29-1	many	12	.	TRBJ2-1	CSVEGIGDEQFF	TGCAGCGTTGAAGGTATAGGGGACGAGCAGTTCTTC
TRBV3-1	.	16	TRBD2	TRBJ2-1	CASSPTSGSGRREQFF	TGTGCCAGCAGCCCGACTAGCGGGAGTGGCCGACGTGAGCAGTTCTTC
TRBV12-3/TRBV12-4	.	15	.	TRBJ2-6	CASSLGQPGANVLTF	TGTGCCAGCAGCCTTGGACAGCCTGGGGCCAACGTCCTGACTTTC
TRBV18	few	14	.	TRBJ2-7	CASSPIRQEYEQYF	TGTGCCAGCTCACCGATTCGACAGGAATACGAGCAGTACTTC
TRBV11-2	few	13	.	TRBJ2-5	CASSPHSQETQYF	TGTGCCAGCAGCCCTCACAGCCAAGAGACCCAGTACTTC
TRBV20-1	many	15	.	TRBJ2-4	CSATQGPRAKNIQYF	TGCAGTGCTACCCAGGGACCGAGAGCCAAAAACATTCAGTACTTC
TRBV29-1	.	12	.	TRBJ2-3	CSVWVSADTQYF	TGCAGCGTTTGGGTTAGCGCAGATACGCAGTATTTT
TRBV20-1	.	13	TRBD2	TRBJ2-1	CSAPGLAGNEQFF	TGCAGTGCCCCGGGACTAGCAGGCAATGAGCAGTTCTTC
TRBV20-1	.	16	TRBD1	TRBJ1-1	CSARSGGPGMNTEAFF	TGCAGTGCTAGGTCAGGGGGCCCCGGGATGAACACTGAAGCTTTCTTT
TRBV20-1	few	14	.	TRBJ1-4	CSAKLAGHNEKLFF	TGCAGTGCCAAGTTGGCAGGGCATAATGAAAAACTGTTTTTT
TRBV4-3	few	15	TRBD1	TRBJ1-1	CASRHQGALDTEAFF	TGCGCCAGCAGGCACCAGGGGGCGTTGGACACTGAAGCTTTCTTT
TRBV18	few	14	.	TRBJ2-3	CASSLFATTDTQYF	TGTGCCAGCTCTCTATTCGCAACCACAGATACGCAGTATTTT
TRBV6-1	.	15	TRBD1	TRBJ2-3	CASSEADRTTDTQYF	TGTGCCAGCAGTGAAGCGGACAGGACCACAGATACGCAGTATTTT
TRBV29-1	.	14	TRBD1	TRBJ1-3	CSVAGTASGNTIYF	TGCAGCGTTGCCGGGACAGCCTCTGGAAACACCATATATTTT
TRBV6-6	many	15	TRBD1	TRBJ1-2	CASSYRQGRHYGYTF	TGTGCCAGCAGTTACAGACAGGGGAGGCACTATGGCTACACCTTC
TRBV28	few	11	.	TRBJ1-2	CASSRYSGYTF	TGTGCCAGCAGCCGTTACTCGGGCTACACCTTC
TRBV28	.	14	TRBD2	TRBJ2-7	CASEREGSSYEQYF	TGTGCAAGTGAGAGGGAGGGTTCCTCCTACGAGCAGTACTTC
TRBV20-1	.	11	.	TRBJ1-2	CSARSLFGYTF	TGCAGTGCTAGAAGCCTTTTCGGCTACACCTTC
TRBV9	few	16	TRBD2	TRBJ2-7	CASSVDLAGVSHEQYF	TGTGCCAGCAGCGTAGACCTAGCGGGAGTAAGCCACGAGCAGTACTTC
TRBV6-5	.	16	.	TRBJ2-2	CASSYRSLVFGGELFF	TGTGCCAGCAGTTACCGCAGTTTGGTGTTTGGCGGGGAGCTGTTTTTT
TRBV28	.	16	TRBD1	TRBJ1-5	CASSRTGGFRNQPQHF	TGTGCCAGCAGTCGAACAGGGGGCTTTCGCAATCAGCCCCAGCATTTT
TRBV12-3/TRBV12-4	many	13	.	TRBJ1-1	CASSLYQNTEAFF	TGTGCCAGCAGTTTGTATCAGAACACTGAAGCTTTCTTT
TRBV7-2	few	14	.	TRBJ2-7	CASSLVEGWVEQYF	TGTGCCAGCAGCTTAGTAGAGGGGTGGGTCGAGCAGTACTTC
TRBV20-1	once	12	TRBD2	TRBJ2-7	CSAPVSSGRTHF	TGCAGTGCTCCCGTTTCTAGCGGGAGAACGCACTTC
TRBV6-1	.	14	.	TRBJ1-1	CASSVNAGGSEAFF	TGTGCCAGCAGTGTCAACGCGGGGGGCTCTGAAGCTTTCTTT
TRBV5-4	.	12	TRBD1	TRBJ1-1	CASKGTGAEAFF	TGTGCCAGCAAAGGGACAGGAGCTGAAGCTTTCTTT
TRBV4-3	many	16	TRBD2	TRBJ2-7	CASSQVDGRAGSEQYF	TGCGCCAGCAGCCAAGTTGATGGGCGAGCGGGAAGCGAGCAGTACTTC